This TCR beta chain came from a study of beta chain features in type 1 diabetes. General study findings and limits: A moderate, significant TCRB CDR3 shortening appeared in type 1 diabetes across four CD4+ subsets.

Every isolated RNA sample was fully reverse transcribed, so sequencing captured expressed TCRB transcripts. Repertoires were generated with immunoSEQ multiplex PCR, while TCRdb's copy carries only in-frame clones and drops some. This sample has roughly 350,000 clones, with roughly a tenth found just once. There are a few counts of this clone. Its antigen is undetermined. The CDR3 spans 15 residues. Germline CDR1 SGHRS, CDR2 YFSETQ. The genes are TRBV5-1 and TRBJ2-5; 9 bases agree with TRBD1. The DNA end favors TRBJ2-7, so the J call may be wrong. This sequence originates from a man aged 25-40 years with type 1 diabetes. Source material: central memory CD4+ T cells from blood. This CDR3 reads CASSLAGDRASEQYF. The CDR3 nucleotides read TGCGCCAGCAGCTTGGCTGGGGACAGGGCAAGCGAGCAGTACTTC.